Given below is one TCR beta chain in context. CDR1 and CDR2 (germline): SGHNT, YYREEE (reference sequence). This CDR3 is built from 14 residues. This sample was taken from a study of monozygotic twins with inflammatory bowel disease. Researchers used roughly 3.5 ug of total RNA for each TCR library. Template switching appended UMIs that held a 6-nucleotide sample barcode. TCRdb re-called the 5' RACE reads, yielding one record per CDR3 amino acid sequence without DNA. The listing contains approximately 330,000 distinct CDR3 sequences. The TCR was taken from a human donor with ulcerative colitis or Crohn's disease, or a healthy co-twin of an affected twin (not recorded which). The material sequenced was blood. The chain employs TRBV5-4 and TRBJ2-5; the TCRdb call, TRBD1, lacks DNA for checking. CDR3 region: CASSFGASQETQYF. The variable domain in full, completed from reference TRBV5-4 and TRBJ2-5, reads ETGVTQSPTHLIKTRGQQVTLRCSSQSGHNTVSWYQQALGQGPQFIFQYYREEENGRGNFPPRFSGLQFPNYSSELNVNALELDDSALYLCASSFGASQETQYFGPGTRLLVL.